Listed below are T cell receptor beta chains from one sample, sequenced in a study of shared clonotypes between healthy human individuals. Generated by immunoSEQ multiplex PCR, the TCRdb table keeps only in-frame clones and is missing some. The sample shows about 2.1 million clones, 93% of them seen only once. Material for sequencing was naive CD8+ T cells from PBMCs. The receptors shown here come from a man aged 18 to 30 in good health. Some clones in this sample may be carry-over from other donors' samples. Each CDR3 is given with its conserved first and last residue. D genes are given only for firm matches. Only part of the rows carry a size: once, few, many, or a class if the clone is expanded.

len	abundance	j_gene	v_gene	d_gene	CDR3aa	CDR3nt
14	-	TRBJ1-5	TRBV6-1	TRBD1	CASRGQGENQPQHF	TGTGCCAGCAGGGGACAGGGGGAGAATCAGCCCCAGCATTTT
15	-	TRBJ1-1	TRBV6-5	TRBD1	CASRKQRDSRTEAFF	TGTGCCAGCAGGAAACAACGGGACAGCCGCACTGAAGCTTTCTTT
12	-	TRBJ1-2	TRBV29-1	-	CSVDQPAYGYTF	TGCAGCGTTGACCAGCCAGCCTATGGCTACACCTTC
11	-	TRBJ2-3	TRBV27	-	CASSFFSAQYF	TGTGCCAGCAGTTTTTTTAGTGCGCAGTATTTT
14	few	TRBJ1-4	TRBV15	-	CATSEREALEKLFF	TGTGCCACCAGCGAGAGGGAGGCATTGGAAAAACTGTTTTTT
13	-	TRBJ1-1	TRBV28	-	CASSVSSGSEAFF	TGTGCCAGCAGTGTCTCATCCGGGAGTGAAGCTTTCTTT
16	-	TRBJ1-2	TRBV27	TRBD1	CASSLTGGFDDYGYTF	TGTGCCAGCAGTTTAACAGGGGGATTTGATGACTATGGCTACACCTTC
17	-	TRBJ2-2	TRBV11-2	TRBD2	CASSLVGREGNTGELFF	TGTGCCAGCAGCTTAGTGGGGCGGGAGGGGAACACCGGGGAGCTGTTTTTT
16	-	TRBJ2-7	TRBV15	-	CATKQGGMSRVSEQYF	TGTGCCACCAAACAGGGCGGGATGAGTCGGGTTTCCGAGCAGTACTTC
16	-	TRBJ1-5	TRBV27	TRBD1	CASSPGTGISNQPQHF	TGTGCCAGCAGCCCCGGGACAGGTATTAGCAATCAGCCCCAGCATTTT
16	-	TRBJ2-6	TRBV7-9	-	CASLSTKASGANVLTF	TGTGCCAGCCTTTCGACTAAGGCCTCTGGGGCCAACGTCCTGACTTTC
12	-	TRBJ2-1	TRBV7-9	-	CASKAGNNEQFF	TGTGCCAGCAAGGCGGGAAACAATGAGCAGTTCTTC
13	-	TRBJ1-2	TRBV7-8	-	CASSLVRARGYTF	TGTGCCAGCAGCTTAGTGAGGGCTAGGGGCTACACCTTC
15	-	TRBJ1-2	TRBV27	TRBD1	CASSFVGTGNYGYTF	TGTGCCAGCAGTTTTGTAGGGACAGGAAACTATGGCTACACCTTC
11	-	TRBJ1-1	TRBV6-1	-	CASMRTTEAFF	TGTGCCAGCATGCGTACCACTGAAGCTTTCTTT
17	-	TRBJ2-7	TRBV28	-	CASSLSWETILTYEQYF	TGTGCCAGCAGTTTATCCTGGGAAACCATACTCACGTACGAGCAGTACTTC
16	-	TRBJ2-7	TRBV15	TRBD2	CATSNRTSGRHIEQYF	TGTGCCACCAGCAACCGGACTAGCGGGAGGCATATCGAGCAGTACTTC
16	-	TRBJ2-1	TRBV11-2	TRBD2	CASSATSGPIYNEQFF	TGTGCCAGCAGCGCGACTAGCGGGCCGATCTACAATGAGCAGTTCTTC
17	-	TRBJ2-7	TRBV5-1	TRBD2	CASSLPSAGEDPYEQYF	TGCGCCAGCAGCCTGCCTTCAGCGGGAGAAGACCCCTACGAGCAGTACTTC
14	-	TRBJ2-2	TRBV29-1	-	CSGRDMRNTGELFF	TGCAGCGGCCGGGACATGAGGAACACCGGGGAGCTGTTTTTT
13	few	TRBJ1-2	TRBV5-1	-	CASSVTTGYGYTF	TGCGCCAGCAGCGTCACAACTGGCTATGGCTACACCTTC
15	-	TRBJ1-1	TRBV6-5	TRBD1	CASRPETGVNTEAFF	TGTGCCAGCAGACCAGAGACAGGGGTGAACACTGAAGCTTTCTTT
13	-	TRBJ2-1	TRBV7-9	TRBD2	CASSGTSLREQFF	TGTGCCAGCAGCGGGACTAGCTTAAGGGAGCAGTTCTTC
16	once	TRBJ2-1	TRBV11-2	TRBD2	CASSLVGPGRGNEQFF	TGTGCCAGCAGCTTAGTCGGGCCAGGGAGGGGCAATGAGCAGTTCTTC
13	-	TRBJ2-7	TRBV7-9	-	CASSPLPPGEQYF	TGTGCCAGCAGCCCCCTTCCTCCGGGCGAGCAGTACTTC
18	-	TRBJ2-1	TRBV7-2	-	CASSLATRGPSSYNEQFF	TGTGCCAGCAGCTTAGCGACAAGGGGACCGAGCTCCTACAATGAGCAGTTCTTC
14	-	TRBJ2-7	TRBV9	TRBD2	CASSPNSGGYEQYF	TGTGCCAGCAGCCCGAATAGCGGGGGGTACGAGCAGTACTTC
16	-	TRBJ2-2	TRBV10-3	TRBD1	CAISAGQGVNTGELFF	TGTGCCATCAGTGCCGGACAGGGGGTGAACACCGGGGAGCTGTTTTTT
18	-	TRBJ1-5	TRBV2	TRBD1	CASSETRQDRGRNQPQHF	TGTGCCAGCAGTGAAACAAGACAGGACAGGGGCCGGAATCAGCCCCAGCATTTT
16	-	TRBJ2-7	TRBV15	TRBD1	CATSRDRHRGPEGINF	TGTGCCACCAGCAGAGATCGCCACAGGGGGCCTGAGGGAATCAACTTC
14	-	TRBJ1-5	TRBV27	TRBD1	CASSWTGGSQPQHF	TGTGCCAGCAGCTGGACAGGGGGGAGCCAGCCCCAGCATTTT
14	-	TRBJ1-4	TRBV9	TRBD1	CASSPTGVGEKLFF	TGTGCCAGCAGCCCGACAGGGGTCGGTGAAAAACTGTTTTTT